This T cell receptor (beta chain) was found in a study of T cell repertoires in cytomegalovirus infection. TCRdb re-called the reads through MiXCR, storing one row per CDR3 protein. The table shows hundreds of thousands of distinct CDR3 sequences, with about 42% occurring only once. Trimming removed 8 bases at V and 7 bases at J, with 17 bases between. Germline values: CDR1 SNHLY, CDR2 FYNNEI. The CDR3 is 13 residues long. Of note for this clonotype: Its antigen remains unknown.

The sequencing used cultured PBMCs, collected from culture after CMV antigen stimulation. The chain couples TRBV2 to TRBJ2-5; possibly TRBD1 or TRBD2 for D (5 bases each). The source is a human donor in good health (CMV status not recorded). Some clones in this sample may be carry-over from other donors' samples. The CDR3 nucleotides read TGTGCCAGCTCCGGGACGCCCGACGCGACCCAGTACTTC. Translating gives CASSGTPDATQYF.